This T cell receptor beta chain was captured in a study of cytomegalovirus exposure and HLA in healthy donors. Comment on this clone: Its specificity is not known.

V lost 10 bases, J lost 3 bases, and 16 bases stayed unmatched. Germline CDR1 reads LNHNV; CDR2 reads YYDKDF (reference sequence). This CDR3 region has 16 residues. PCR employed 60 Vbeta and 13 Jbeta primers. Sequenced by immunoSEQ multiplex PCR; TCRdb stores in-frame clones only, minus some. Of 55,000 to 70,000 clones in the sample, roughly 77% were seen once. Study findings and constraints: It is likely that the observed cluster of highly shared sequence variants was a sequencing artifact. For TCR beta chains, V- and J-gene trimming was later linked to a missense DCLRE1C variant. Analysis was performed later, and it showed HLA-associated TCR beta chains to be more clonally expanded than equally common others. Sequencing depth across donors, presence/absence analyses assumed, was roughly uniform.

The sequenced sample was PBMCs. The TCR was taken from a woman in her 30s in good health and CMV-seronegative. The chain links TRBV15 to TRBJ2-5; 8 positions agree with TRBD2. CDR3 sequence: CARGTRLNFSEETQYF. The CDR3 DNA reads as TGTGCCAGGGGGACTAGACTGAACTTCTCCGAAGAGACCCAGTACTTC.